These 21 T cell receptor beta chains were all obtained from the same sample, sequenced in a study of T-cell reconstitution after alpha-beta-depleted transplantation in children. Using unique molecular identifiers, the investigators prepared the TCRbeta library. TCRdb redid the calling of the PCR reads with MiXCR, one entry per CDR3 protein. The table shows 490,000 or so distinct CDR3 sequences, with approximately 12% occurring only once. The sample here was PBMCs from the stem cell graft donor, taken from the stem cell graft. Receptors originate from a human donor who donated a stem cell graft to a child with combined immunodeficiency.

This clonotype was seen only a few times. The chain recombines TRBV20-1 with TRBJ2-7; TRBD1 matches at 7 bases. CDR1 DFQATT and CDR2 SNEGSKA come from the germline V gene (reference sequence). CDR3 size: 14 residues. V shed 1 base, J shed 2 bases, and the junction held 5 bases outside the gene matches. CDR3 region: CSARGTGLTYEQYF. CDR3 nucleotide sequence: TGCAGTGCTAGAGGGACAGGTCTCACCTACGAGCAGTACTTC.

This clonotype was observed at least ten times. At one end, the junction sequence differs from germline, possibly due to a read error. The chain carries TRBV5-1 and TRBJ2-7, with TRBD2 identical over 12 bases. The CDR3 consists of 18 residues. Germline loops: CDR1 SGHRS, CDR2 YFSETQ. The CDR3 protein is CASSLPTSGRISAYEQYF. The CDR3 DNA reads TGCGCAAGCAGCTTACCGACTAGCGGGAGAATATCAGCCTACGAGCAGTACTTC. The entire variable domain, with the rest obtained from reference TRBV5-1 and TRBJ2-7, is as follows: KAGVTQTPRYLIKTRGQQVTLSCSPISGHRSVSWYQQTPGQGLQFLFEYFSETQRNKGNFPGRFSGRQFSNSRSEMNVSTLELGDSALYLCASSLPTSGRISAYEQYFGPGTRLTVT.

The V and J genes are TRBV12-3 or TRBV12-4 and TRBJ2-1; unclear D gene. Trimming took off 2 bases at V and 7 bases at J, with 6 bases between the two ends. This CDR3 region has 12 residues. The DNA for the CDR3 is TGTGCCAGCAGTTTAATCCTAAATGAGCAGTTCTTC. As protein: CASSLILNEQFF.

This clonotype was recorded once. This chain links TRBV5-5 with TRBJ2-3, with 7 bases fitting TRBD2. The length of the CDR3 is 14 residues. Unmatched junction bases numbered 7, after V lost 9 bases and J lost 0 bases. Germline V CDR1 and CDR2: SGHKS, YYEKEE (reference sequence). CDR3 DNA sequence: TGTGCCATCAGACCGGGACTAAGCACAGATACGCAGTATTTT. Translated: CAIRPGLSTDTQYF. The full variable domain, its missing parts supplied by reference TRBV5-5 and TRBJ2-3, is DAGVTQSPTHLIKTRGQQVTLRCSPISGHKSVSWYQQVLGQGPQFIFQYYEKEERGRGNFPDRFSARQFPNYSSELNVNALLLGDSALYLCAIRPGLSTDTQYFGPGTRLTVL.

The rearrangement uses TRBV7-9 and TRBJ2-7; no firm D call. Germline values: CDR1 SEHNR, CDR2 FQNEAQ (reference sequence). CDR3 length: 14 amino acids. V lost 5 bases to trimming and J lost 0 bases, with 11 bases between them. CDR3 nucleotide sequence: TGTGCCAGCAGCGCAAATACAGACTCCTACGAGCAGTACTTC. Translating gives CASSANTDSYEQYF.

This clonotype was detected a few times. This rearrangement joins TRBV9 to TRBJ2-7, with 7 bases aligning to TRBD2. This CDR3 spans 16 amino acids. Germline V lookup: CDR1 SGDLS, CDR2 YYNGEE. The V gene end was trimmed by 1 base and the J gene end by 6 bases; junction bases not matched to a gene: 13. CDR3 in amino acids: CASSVSVSQRDGEQYF. The CDR3 DNA sequence: TGTGCCAGCAGCGTATCTGTCAGCCAGCGGGATGGCGAGCAGTACTTC.

This clonotype showed up just a few times. The chain employs TRBV12-5 and TRBJ2-1; D possibly uses TRBD1 or TRBD2 (6 bases each). Looked up from germline, CDR1 is LGHNT and CDR2 is FRNRAP. Trimming removed 8 bases from V and 9 bases from J, with 14 bases in between. The CDR3 covers 12 residues. CDR3: CASRGVSGEQFF. Written as DNA, the CDR3 is TGTGCTAGTAGGGGGGTTTCGGGTGAGCAGTTCTTC.

This clonotype was seen more than once but under ten times. CDR3 in amino acids: CSARGWDTEAFF. As DNA, the CDR3 is TGCAGTGCCAGGGGTTGGGACACTGAAGCTTTCTTT. The chain combines TRBV20-1 with TRBJ1-1, with D possibly TRBD1 on 6 matching bases. The CDR3 consists of 12 residues. CDR1 is DFQATT and CDR2 is SNEGSKA in the germline V gene (reference sequence). The germline V and J ends were trimmed by 6 bases and 3 bases, with 11 bases remaining between them.

Only a few counts were recorded for this clonotype. This chain links TRBV18 with TRBJ1-6; 10 nucleotides match TRBD1. The CDR3 totals 16 residues. In germline, CDR1 is KGHSH, CDR2 LQKENI. Trimming took 0 bases from V and 7 from J; bases not matched to a gene: 3. As DNA, the CDR3 is TGTGCCAGCTCACCACCGAGACAGGGGGCGAATTCACCCCTCCACTTT. Translating gives CASSPPRQGANSPLHF.

The chain carries TRBV5-1 and TRBJ2-3; the D is unclear. The V and J ends lost 4 bases and 3 bases respectively, with 15 bases between them. The CDR3 is 15 amino acids. Looked up from germline, CDR1 is SGHRS and CDR2 is YFSETQ. The CDR3 protein is CASSGLLGGTDTQYF. In DNA, the CDR3 is TGCGCCAGCAGCGGCCTCCTTGGTGGGACAGATACGCAGTATTTT.

This rearrangement joins TRBV4-3 to TRBJ2-5; 8 nucleotides agree with TRBD2. Germline V gene sequence: CDR1 LGHNA, CDR2 YSLEER. The CDR3 totals 13 residues. V lost 3 bases and J lost 5; bases outside the gene matches: 2. The DNA of the CDR3 is TGCGCCAGCAGCCAGGGACTAGACGAGACCCAGTACTTC. Translating it yields CASSQGLDETQYF.

This clonotype has a count of ten or more. This chain connects TRBV7-2 to TRBJ2-7, with D possibly being TRBD2 (6 bases). The length of the CDR3 is 15 residues. Trimming left V 5 bases short and J 2 bases short, with 16 bases between. Germline loops: CDR1 SGHTA, CDR2 FQGNSA. This CDR3 is CASSPRRDSPYEQYF. CDR3 nucleotide sequence: TGTGCCAGCAGCCCTAGGAGGGACTCCCCCTACGAGCAGTACTTC.

The J gene is TRBJ2-7, the V gene TRBV29-1; unclear D gene. The CDR3 consists of 12 residues. Per the germline V gene, CDR1 is SQVTM and CDR2 is ANQGSEA. Trimming pared 3 bases from V and 2 bases from J, leaving 8 bases between. The CDR3 nucleotides read TGCAGCGTTGAGGCATCGACCTACGAGCAGTACTTC. It specifies CSVEASTYEQYF.

This clonotype was seen only a few times. The chain uses TRBV6-5 and TRBJ2-1, with 12 positions matching TRBD2. CDR3 length: 17 residues. Trimming took 6 bases from V and 9 from J; bases not matched to a gene: 15. Germline values: CDR1 MNHEY, CDR2 SVGAGI. The DNA for the CDR3 is TGTGCCAGCAGCCCCTACCTCCAGGCTAGCGGGAGGGGTGAGCAGTTCTTC. Protein: CASSPYLQASGRGEQFF.

This clonotype was seen a few times. J is TRBJ2-7 and V is TRBV12-3 or TRBV12-4; D remains unclear. V was shortened by 7 bases and J by 3 bases, with 10 bases between the two germline ends. The CDR3 is 12 residues long. The DNA of the CDR3 is TGTGCCAGCAAATCGGACGGCTACGAGCAGTACTTC. It codes for CASKSDGYEQYF.

This chain links TRBV7-9 with TRBJ2-2; D unresolved. The germline V gene encodes CDR1 SEHNR and CDR2 FQNEAQ (reference sequence). Trimming took 1 base from V and 6 from J, leaving 9 bases between them. The CDR3 sequence is 14 residues long. DNA of the CDR3: TGTGCCAGCAGCTTAGAGGGAATGGCCGGGGAGCTGTTTTTT. It is translated as CASSLEGMAGELFF.

This clonotype was recorded a few times. V usage is TRBV15 and J usage is TRBJ2-7; no definite D call. The CDR3 runs 14 residues. CDR1 and CDR2 (germline): LNHNV, YYDKDF (reference sequence). V was clipped by 5 bases and J by 4 bases, with 15 bases between them. Here the CDR3 reads CATSEPPNLYEQYF. CDR3 sequence (DNA): TGTGCCACCAGCGAGCCGCCCAACCTATACGAGCAGTACTTC.

This sequence joins TRBV20-1 and TRBJ2-3; TRBD2 matches at 10 bases. The CDR3 is made up of 17 amino acids. Germline V gene lookup returns CDR1 DFQATT and CDR2 SNEGSKA (reference sequence). Germline trimming cut 3 bases from V and 4 bases from J; bases unmatched to any gene: 13. CDR3 protein: CSASPLAGPPRADTQYF. The CDR3 DNA reads as TGCAGTGCTAGTCCACTAGCGGGGCCCCCGCGGGCAGATACGCAGTATTTT.

The table lists this clonotype with a few counts. In DNA, the CDR3 is TGTGCCAGCAGTTACCTCCCCGGGGGATTGCAGCCCCAGCATTTT. Translating it yields CASSYLPGGLQPQHF. V and J are TRBV6-2 or TRBV6-3 and TRBJ1-5, with a weak D call TRBD1 (5 bases). Trimming shortened V by 2 bases and J by 7 bases, and 15 bases separated the two germline ends. Germline V gene data show CDR1 as MNHEY and CDR2 as SVGEGT. The length of the CDR3 is 15 residues.

This clonotype appeared many times. The rearrangement uses TRBV6-5 and TRBJ2-5, with D perhaps matching TRBD1 or TRBD2 (5 bases each). In germline, CDR1 is MNHEY, CDR2 SVGAGI. This CDR3 is 12 amino acids long. The V gene lost 9 bases and the J gene lost 5 bases, with 13 bases spanning the gap. The chain's CDR3 is CASTTGTETQYF. In nucleotides, the CDR3 is TGTGCCAGTACTACCGGGACGGAGACCCAGTACTTC.

V gene TRBV12-3 or TRBV12-4 combines with J gene TRBJ2-1; possibly TRBD1 for D (6 bases). This CDR3 is 16 amino acids long. The V and J ends lost 4 bases and 5 bases respectively, with 18 bases between them. The CDR3, as DNA: TGTGCCAGCAGTTCCCCACCGCAGGGGTTAAACAATGAGCAGTTCTTC. This translates into CASSSPPQGLNNEQFF.